These 14 T cell receptor beta chains were all obtained from the same sample, sequenced in a study of cytomegalovirus exposure and HLA in healthy donors. Researchers ran the PCR with 60 Vbeta and 13 Jbeta primers. Clones were sequenced by immunoSEQ multiplex PCR, and TCRdb holds only the in-frame ones, with some missing. The table includes 120,000 to 150,000 clones, roughly 78% detected once. Sequencing used PBMCs. Receptor source: a young man in good health and CMV-seronegative.

The table lists this clone with a few counts. The chain employs TRBV10-1 and TRBJ2-2; possibly TRBD1 for D (6 bases). The germline V gene has CDR1 WNHNN and CDR2 SYGVQD (reference sequence). The V end lost 6 bases, the J end lost 5 bases, and 7 bases lay between the germline ends. The CDR3 sequence is 12 residues long. CDR3: CASRGATGELFF. CDR3 nucleotide sequence: TGCGCCAGCAGGGGGGCTACCGGGGAGCTGTTTTTT.

V usage is TRBV6-6 and J usage is TRBJ2-2; 8 bases line up with TRBD1. The CDR3 spans 14 residues. V dropped 5 bases and J dropped 4; count of bases not matched to a gene: 3. The V gene's germline CDR1 is MNHNY and CDR2 SVGAGI (reference sequence). CDR3 sequence reads: CASSGQGGTGELFF. CDR3 DNA sequence: TGTGCCAGCAGTGGACAGGGCGGCACCGGGGAGCTGTTTTTT.

The chain recombines TRBV6-1 with TRBJ1-1, with 8 bases identical to TRBD1. CDR1 is MNHNS, CDR2 SASEGT, per germline. V lost 0 bases to trimming and J lost 4 bases; unmatched junction nucleotides: 10. This CDR3 has 17 amino acids. CDR3 loop: CASSEALGRGRGTEAFF. DNA of the CDR3: TGTGCCAGCAGTGAAGCGCTCGGCAGGGGGCGAGGCACTGAAGCTTTCTTT.

The J gene is TRBJ1-4, the V gene TRBV9; tentatively, D is TRBD1 (5 bases). This CDR3 comprises 15 residues. From germline, CDR1 is SGDLS and CDR2 YYNGEE. The ends were cut back, 1 base at V and 7 bases at J, with 14 bases in the middle. CDR3 nucleotides: TGTGCCAGCAGCGTAATGGGGGGGGTTGGTGAAAAACTGTTTTTT. It codes for CASSVMGGVGEKLFF.

The chain combines TRBV6-5 with TRBJ2-7; tentatively, D is TRBD1 (6 bases). In germline, CDR1 is MNHEY, CDR2 SVGAGI. The germline V and J ends were trimmed by 6 bases and 5 bases, with 11 bases remaining between them. The CDR3 runs to 12 residues. CDR3 DNA: TGTGCCAGCAGCGGGACATTAAACGAGCAGTACTTC. Translation gives CASSGTLNEQYF.

This clone was seen just once. V and J are TRBV2 and TRBJ1-5; perhaps TRBD1 as D (5 bases). Per germline, CDR1 SNHLY and CDR2 FYNNEI. V was shortened by 1 base and J by 4 bases, with 8 bases between the two germline ends. The CDR3 runs to 14 residues. CDR3 protein: CASSEGQRNQPQHF. CDR3 nucleotide sequence: TGTGCCAGCAGTGAAGGACAGAGGAATCAGCCCCAGCATTTT.

The sample holds one count of this clone. This chain connects TRBV5-1 to TRBJ1-5; D possibly corresponds to TRBD1 (5 bases). The CDR3 contains 16 residues. The V and J ends lost 6 bases and 7 bases respectively, with 23 bases between them. Germline loops: CDR1 SGHRS, CDR2 YFSETQ. CDR3 sequence: CASILLQGQVGQPQHF. In nucleotides, the CDR3 is TGCGCCAGCATACTACTCCAGGGCCAAGTCGGGCAGCCCCAGCATTTT.

The CDR3 loop reads CASSMDAGETQYF. The DNA for the CDR3 is TGTGCCAGCAGTATGGACGCGGGAGAGACCCAGTACTTC. The chain couples TRBV2 to TRBJ2-5; D is perhaps TRBD2 (5 bases). Germline V lookup: CDR1 SNHLY, CDR2 FYNNEI. CDR3 length equals 13 residues. The V gene lost 5 bases and the J gene lost 4 bases, with 11 bases spanning the gap.

The chain is built from TRBV27 and TRBJ2-3; D is perhaps TRBD1 (6 bases). Trimming removed 3 bases at V and 3 bases at J, with 10 bases between. The CDR3 has 14 amino acids. Germline CDR1 reads MNHEY; CDR2 reads SMNVEV (reference sequence). The CDR3 spells CASSFYRETDTQYF. In DNA form, the CDR3 reads TGTGCCAGCAGTTTTTACAGGGAGACAGATACGCAGTATTTT.

The chain carries TRBV5-1 and TRBJ2-3, with 9 bases matching TRBD2. V dropped 6 bases and J dropped 0; count of bases not matched to a gene: 14. The CDR3 has 18 amino acids. The germline gives CDR1 SGHRS, CDR2 YFSETQ. The CDR3: CASTSPSGGRGSTDTQYF. The CDR3 DNA sequence: TGCGCCAGCACCTCCCCAAGCGGCGGGAGGGGAAGCACAGATACGCAGTATTTT.

V is TRBV5-4 and J is TRBJ2-1, with a possible D match to TRBD2 (5 bases). This CDR3 has 14 residues. Trimming pared 4 bases from V and 7 bases from J, leaving 15 bases between. CDR1 is SGHNT, CDR2 YYREEE, per germline (reference sequence). The CDR3 coding sequence is TGTGCCAGCAGCGCCCGAGGGCGCGGGAATGAGCAGTTCTTC. Encoded protein: CASSARGRGNEQFF.

The rearrangement links TRBV7-9 to TRBJ1-2; TRBD1 matches at 9 bases. The length of the CDR3 is 15 residues. Germline V gene sequence: CDR1 SEHNR, CDR2 FQNEAQ (reference sequence). The ends lost 5 bases at V and 8 bases at J; junction bases unmatched: 12. The CDR3: CASSPTTGTGLGYTF. The CDR3 DNA follows: TGTGCCAGCAGCCCAACAACCGGGACAGGGTTGGGCTACACCTTC.

J is TRBJ1-1 and V is TRBV5-6; D uncertain. The germline gives CDR1 SGHDT, CDR2 YYEEEE. The CDR3 is 13 residues long. The V end lost 0 bases, the J end lost 1 base, and 4 bases lay between the germline ends. CDR3 coding DNA: TGTGCCAGCAGCTTGGACAGGAACACTGAAGCTTTCTTT. Its translation: CASSLDRNTEAFF.

The chain uses TRBV30 and TRBJ1-4; TRBD1 matches at 8 bases. The CDR3 has 18 residues. Germline CDR1 and CDR2: GTSNPN and SVGIG (reference sequence). After removal of 0 bases from V and 1 base from J, the junction contained 10 bases not matched to a gene. CDR3 protein: CAWSVANGQGETNEKLFF. CDR3 nucleotides: TGTGCCTGGAGTGTAGCGAACGGACAGGGAGAAACTAATGAAAAACTGTTTTTT.